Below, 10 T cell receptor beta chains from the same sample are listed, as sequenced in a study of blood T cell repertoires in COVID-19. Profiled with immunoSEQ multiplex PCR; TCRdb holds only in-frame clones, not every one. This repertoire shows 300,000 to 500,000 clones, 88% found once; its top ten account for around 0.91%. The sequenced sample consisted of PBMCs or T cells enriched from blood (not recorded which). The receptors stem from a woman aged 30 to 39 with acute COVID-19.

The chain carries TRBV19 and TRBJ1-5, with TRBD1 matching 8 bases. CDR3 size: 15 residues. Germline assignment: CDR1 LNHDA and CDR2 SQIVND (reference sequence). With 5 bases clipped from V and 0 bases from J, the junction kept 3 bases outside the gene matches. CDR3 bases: TGTGCCAGTAGTCTCGACAGGGGTAGCAATCAGCCCCAGCATTTT. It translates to CASSLDRGSNQPQHF.

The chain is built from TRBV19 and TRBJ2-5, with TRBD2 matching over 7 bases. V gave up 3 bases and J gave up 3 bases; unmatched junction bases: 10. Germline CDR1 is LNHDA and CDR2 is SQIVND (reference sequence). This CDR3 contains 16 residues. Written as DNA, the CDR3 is TGTGCCAGTAGTATGAGGGCTAGCGGTGGGAAAGAGACCCAGTACTTC. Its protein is CASSMRASGGKETQYF.

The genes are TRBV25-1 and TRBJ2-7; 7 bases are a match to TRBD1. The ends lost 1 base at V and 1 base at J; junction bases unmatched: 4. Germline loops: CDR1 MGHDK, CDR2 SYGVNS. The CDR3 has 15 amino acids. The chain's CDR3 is CASSEWPGQSYEQYF. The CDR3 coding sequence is TGTGCCAGCAGTGAATGGCCGGGACAGTCCTACGAGCAGTACTTC.

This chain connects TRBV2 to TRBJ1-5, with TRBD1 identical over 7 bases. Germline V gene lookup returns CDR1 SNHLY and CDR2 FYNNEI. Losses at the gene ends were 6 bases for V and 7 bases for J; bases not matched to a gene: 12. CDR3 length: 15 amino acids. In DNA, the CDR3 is TGTGCCAGCAGCATCACAGGGGAAGGTTTACAGCCCCAGCATTTT. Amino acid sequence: CASSITGEGLQPQHF. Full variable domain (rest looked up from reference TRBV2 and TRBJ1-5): EPEVTQTPSHQVTQMGQEVILRCVPISNHLYFYWYRQILGQKVEFLVSFYNNEISEKSEIFDDQFSVERPDGSNFTLKIRSTKLEDSAMYFCASSITGEGLQPQHFGDGTRLSIL.

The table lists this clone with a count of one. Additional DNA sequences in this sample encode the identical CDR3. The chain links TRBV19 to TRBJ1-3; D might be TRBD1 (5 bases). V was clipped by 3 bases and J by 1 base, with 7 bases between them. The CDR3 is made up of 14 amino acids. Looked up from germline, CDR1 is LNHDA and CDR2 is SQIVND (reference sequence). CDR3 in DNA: TGTGCCAGTAGTATTGGGGGGTCTGGAAACACCATATATTTT. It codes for CASSIGGSGNTIYF.

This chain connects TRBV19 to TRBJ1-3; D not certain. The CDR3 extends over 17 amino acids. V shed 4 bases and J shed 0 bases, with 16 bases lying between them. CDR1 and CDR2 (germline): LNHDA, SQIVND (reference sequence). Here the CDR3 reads CASSKGRESSSGNTIYF. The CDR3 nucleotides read TGTGCCAGTAGTAAAGGACGGGAGAGTAGCTCTGGAAACACCATATATTTT. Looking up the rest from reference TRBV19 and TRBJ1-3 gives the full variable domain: DGGITQSPKYLFRKEGQNVTLSCEQNLNHDAMYWYRQDPGQGLRLIYYSQIVNDFQKGDIAEGYSVSREKKESFPLTVTSAQKNPTAFYLCASSKGRESSSGNTIYFGEGSWLTVV.

The CDR3 here is CASSIGQINYEQYF. The CDR3 DNA reads as TGCGCCAGCAGCATAGGACAGATCAACTACGAGCAGTACTTC. The V call is TRBV4-1, the J call TRBJ2-7; a weak D match, TRBD1 (6 bases). The CDR3 totals 14 residues. Germline loops: CDR1 MGHRA, CDR2 YSYEKL. Trimming pared 5 bases from V and 3 bases from J, leaving 14 bases between.

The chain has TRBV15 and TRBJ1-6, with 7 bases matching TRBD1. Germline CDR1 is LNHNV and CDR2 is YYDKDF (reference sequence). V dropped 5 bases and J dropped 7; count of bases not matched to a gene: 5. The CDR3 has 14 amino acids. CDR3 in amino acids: CATSLTGANSPLHF. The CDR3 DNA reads TGTGCCACCAGCCTAACAGGGGCCAATTCACCCCTCCACTTT.

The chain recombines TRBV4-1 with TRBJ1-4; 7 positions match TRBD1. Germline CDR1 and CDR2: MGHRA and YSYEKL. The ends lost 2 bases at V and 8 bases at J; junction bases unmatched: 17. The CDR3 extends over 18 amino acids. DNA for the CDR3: TGCGCCAGCAGCCAACAACCGGGGTTAGGGGGCAGCCGGGAAAAACTGTTTTTT. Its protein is CASSQQPGLGGSREKLFF.

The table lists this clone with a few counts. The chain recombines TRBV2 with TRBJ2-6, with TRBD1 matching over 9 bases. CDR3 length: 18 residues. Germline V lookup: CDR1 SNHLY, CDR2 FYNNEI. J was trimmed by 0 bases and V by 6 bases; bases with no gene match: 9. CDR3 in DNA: TGTGCCAGCAGGGAACCGGGACAGGGAAGCTCTGGGGCCAACGTCCTGACTTTC. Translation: CASREPGQGSSGANVLTF.